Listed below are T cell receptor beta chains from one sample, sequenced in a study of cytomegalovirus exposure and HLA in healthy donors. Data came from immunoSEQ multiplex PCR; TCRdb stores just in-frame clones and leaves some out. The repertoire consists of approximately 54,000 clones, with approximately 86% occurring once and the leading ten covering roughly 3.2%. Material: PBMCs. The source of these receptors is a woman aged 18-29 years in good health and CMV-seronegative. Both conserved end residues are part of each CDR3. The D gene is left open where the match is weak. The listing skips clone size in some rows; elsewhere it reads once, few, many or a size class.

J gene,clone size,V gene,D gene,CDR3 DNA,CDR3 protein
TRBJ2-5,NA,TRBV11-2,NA,TGTGCCAGCAGCCCACAAGAGACCCAGTACTTC,CASSPQETQYF
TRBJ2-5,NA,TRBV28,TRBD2,TGTGCCAGCAGTGCCGGACTAGCGGGATGGGGTTACTTC,CASSAGLAGWGYF
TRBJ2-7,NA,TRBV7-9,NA,TGTTCCAGCAGCTTACAGGCCTACGAGCAGTACTTC,CSSSLQAYEQYF
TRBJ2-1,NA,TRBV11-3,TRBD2,TGTGCCAGCAGCATGGGGACTAGCGGGAGGTCTTACAATGAGCAGTTCTTC,CASSMGTSGRSYNEQFF
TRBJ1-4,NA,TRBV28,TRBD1,TGTGCCAGCACCCCCGGGACAGTAAATGAAAAACTGTTTTTT,CASTPGTVNEKLFF
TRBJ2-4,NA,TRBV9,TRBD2,TGTGCCAGCAGCGCCAGAGAGGGACTAGCGGGATACAGTCAGTACTTC,CASSAREGLAGYSQYF
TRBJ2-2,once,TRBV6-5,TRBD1,TGTGCCAGCAGTCATCGACAGGGGTCCGGGGAGCTGTTTTTT,CASSHRQGSGELFF
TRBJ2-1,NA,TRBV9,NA,TGTGCCAGCAGCGTAGCTCGAGGTGCGGTTAGCTACAATGAGCAGTTCTTC,CASSVARGAVSYNEQFF
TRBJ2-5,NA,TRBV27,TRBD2,TGTGCCAGCAGTCGCTCCCCTAGCGGGCGCCAAGAGACCCAGTACTTC,CASSRSPSGRQETQYF
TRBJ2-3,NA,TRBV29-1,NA,TGCAGCGTTGAAGTGGGAGTTATCACGAGGACGCAGTATTTT,CSVEVGVITRTQYF
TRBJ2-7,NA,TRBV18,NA,TGTGCCAGCTCATTCGGGGAAACCTACGAGCAGTACTTC,CASSFGETYEQYF
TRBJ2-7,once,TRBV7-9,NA,TGTGCCAGCAGCTCCCAGGGTACTACCTACGAGCAGTACTTC,CASSSQGTTYEQYF
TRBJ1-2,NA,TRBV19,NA,TGTGCCAGTAGCACGGACCGGGAGGGTGGCTACACCTTC,CASSTDREGGYTF
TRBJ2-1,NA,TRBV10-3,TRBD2,TGTGCCATCAGTGAGCCGGGACTAGCGGTCTACAATGAGCAGTTCTTC,CAISEPGLAVYNEQFF
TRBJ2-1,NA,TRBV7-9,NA,TGTGCCAGCTCCGAGTTGAGCTCCTACAATGAGCAGTTCTTC,CASSELSSYNEQFF
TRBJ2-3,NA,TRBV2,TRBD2,TGTGCCAGCAGACCATTAGCGGGAGGAGGAGATACGCAGTATTTT,CASRPLAGGGDTQYF
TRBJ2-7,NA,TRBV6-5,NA,TGTGCCAGTCGACCTCACCTCAGGGACGAGCAGTACTTC,CASRPHLRDEQYF
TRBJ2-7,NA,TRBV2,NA,TGTGCCAGCACAGACAGCCTCTACGAGCAGTACTTC,CASTDSLYEQYF
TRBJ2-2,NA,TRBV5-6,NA,TGTGCCAGCAGCGCGGGACGTCCGTCCACCGGGGAGCTGTTTTTT,CASSAGRPSTGELFF
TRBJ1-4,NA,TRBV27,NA,TGTGCCAGCAGTTCATACGGACACAGGAGAACTAATGAAAAACTGTTTTTT,CASSSYGHRRTNEKLFF
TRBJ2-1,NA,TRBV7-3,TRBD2,TGTGCCAGCAGCCCCGGACTAGCGGTCAATGAGCAGTTCTTC,CASSPGLAVNEQFF
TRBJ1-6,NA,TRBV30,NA,TGTGCCTGGAGGGGGGGTCTAGATTCACCCCTCCACTTT,CAWRGGLDSPLHF
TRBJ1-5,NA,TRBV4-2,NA,TGTGCCAGCAGCCAAGATTGGAGGTTGGGGTATCAGCCCCAGCATTTT,CASSQDWRLGYQPQHF
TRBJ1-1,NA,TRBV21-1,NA,TGTGCCAGCAGCAAGGAACCCGGCTTGACCCAAACGGGGACTGAAGCTTTCTTT,CASSKEPGLTQTGTEAFF
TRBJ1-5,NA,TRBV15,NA,TGTGCCACCCGTCAACAGGGAGCCCTCTATAGCAATCAGCCCCAGCATTTT,CATRQQGALYSNQPQHF
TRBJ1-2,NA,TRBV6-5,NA,TGTGCCAGCAGCCGGGGCGGGAGTAACTATGGCTACACCTTC,CASSRGGSNYGYTF
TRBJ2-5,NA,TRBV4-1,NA,TGCGCCAGCAGCCAATCTTTATTCCAGGGACAAGAGACCCAGTACTTC,CASSQSLFQGQETQYF
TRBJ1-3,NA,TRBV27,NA,TGTGCCAGCAGTTTGAGGGGGAGCTCTGGAAACACCATATATTTT,CASSLRGSSGNTIYF
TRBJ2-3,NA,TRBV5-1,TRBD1,TGCGCCAGCAGCCCGGGGGACAGGGGGCAGTCGACAGATACGCAGTATTTT,CASSPGDRGQSTDTQYF
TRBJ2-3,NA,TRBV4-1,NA,TGCGCCAGCAGCCAGCGCTATGTCGGTACGCAGTATTTT,CASSQRYVGTQYF
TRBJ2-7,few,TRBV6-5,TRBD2,TGTGCCAGCAGGGGTAGCGGGACCTACGAGCAGTACTTC,CASRGSGTYEQYF
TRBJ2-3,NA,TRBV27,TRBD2,TGTGCCAGCAGCTGGACTAGCGGGAGTGTCAGCACAGATACGCAGTATTTT,CASSWTSGSVSTDTQYF
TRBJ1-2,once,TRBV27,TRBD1,TGTGCCAGCAGTTTCGGCGGGACAGGGATTAACTATGGCTACACCTTC,CASSFGGTGINYGYTF
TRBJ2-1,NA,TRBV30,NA,TGTGCCTGCACATCTAGGTCAAGCTCCTACAATGAGCAGTTCTTC,CACTSRSSSYNEQFF
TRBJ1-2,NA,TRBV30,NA,TGTGCCTGGAGTCCTTCTCACAGCTATGGCTACACCTTC,CAWSPSHSYGYTF